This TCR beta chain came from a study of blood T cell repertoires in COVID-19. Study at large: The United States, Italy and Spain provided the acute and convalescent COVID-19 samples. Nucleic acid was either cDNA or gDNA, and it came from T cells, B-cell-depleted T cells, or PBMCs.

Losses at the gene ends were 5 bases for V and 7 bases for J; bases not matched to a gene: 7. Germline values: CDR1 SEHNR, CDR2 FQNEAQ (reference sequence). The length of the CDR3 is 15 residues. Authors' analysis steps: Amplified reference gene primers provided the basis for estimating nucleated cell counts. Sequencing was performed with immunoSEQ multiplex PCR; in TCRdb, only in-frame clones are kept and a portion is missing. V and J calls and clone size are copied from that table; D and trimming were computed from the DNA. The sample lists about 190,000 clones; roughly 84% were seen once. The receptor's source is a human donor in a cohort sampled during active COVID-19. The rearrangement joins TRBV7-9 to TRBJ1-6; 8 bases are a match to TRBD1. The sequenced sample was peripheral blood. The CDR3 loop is CASSVQGAENSPLHF. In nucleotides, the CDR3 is TGTGCCAGCAGCGTGCAGGGGGCAGAGAATTCACCCCTCCACTTT.